Shown below are 8 T cell receptor beta chains from a single sample sequenced in a study of T cells in Graves' hyperthyroidism and ophthalmopathy. Regions amplified from RNA transcripts were the TCR beta CDR3 regions. Using the HTBI primer set, a first-round RT-PCR was run on the TCR CDR3. TCRdb ran MiXCR on the multiplex PCR reads and lists one entry per CDR3 protein. The sample includes more than 450,000 distinct CDR3 sequences, roughly 15% of them seen just once. Sequenced material: blood. The origin of the receptors is a woman aged 40 to 50 with Graves' hyperthyroidism.

This clonotype was seen repeatedly, ten times or more. The chain carries TRBV7-2 and TRBJ2-3; 8 positions agree with TRBD2. This CDR3 has 15 residues. Germline trimming cut 2 bases from V and 2 bases from J; bases unmatched to any gene: 3. CDR1 is SGHTA, CDR2 FQGNSA, per germline. The CDR3 sequence: CASSLPSGPTDTQYF. The DNA of the CDR3 is TGTGCCAGCAGCTTACCTAGCGGGCCCACAGATACGCAGTATTTT.

This clonotype came up many times. The V and J genes are TRBV7-2 and TRBJ2-7; D remains unclear. The length of the CDR3 is 14 residues. Germline V CDR1 and CDR2: SGHTA, FQGNSA. Trimming removed 3 bases at V and 0 bases at J, with 9 bases between. This CDR3 is CASSLMGYSYEQYF. CDR3 sequence (DNA): TGTGCCAGCAGCTTGATGGGGTACTCCTACGAGCAGTACTTC. The complete variable domain, with remaining parts taken from reference TRBV7-2 and TRBJ2-7, reads GAGVSQSPSNKVTEKGKDVELRCDPISGHTALYWYRQSLGQGLEFLIYFQGNSAPDKSGLPSDRFSAERTGGSVSTLTIQRTQQEDSAVYLCASSLMGYSYEQYFGPGTRLTVT.

About this clonotype itself: Likely a read error: the CDR3 ends without its conserved phenylalanine or tryptophan. This rearrangement joins TRBV15 to TRBJ2-7; 14 bases align to TRBD2. Germline V CDR1 and CDR2: LNHNV, YYDKDF (reference sequence). The V and J ends lost 5 bases and 2 bases, in that order; junction bases with no gene match: 8. This CDR3 spans 17 amino acids. The CDR3: CATSFTGLAGVTYEQYL. Written as DNA, the CDR3 is TGTGCCACCAGCTTCACGGGACTAGCGGGAGTGACCTACGAGCAGTACCTC.

This clonotype showed up many times. The chain uses TRBV18 and TRBJ1-1, with D perhaps matching TRBD1 (6 bases). The V gene's germline CDR1 is KGHSH and CDR2 LQKENI. V was clipped by 0 bases and J by 2 bases, with 7 bases between them. The CDR3 consists of 14 residues. CDR3 in amino acids: CASSPPGHNTEAFF. The CDR3, as DNA: TGTGCCAGCTCACCACCGGGACATAACACTGAAGCTTTCTTT.

This clonotype was recorded many times. This chain joins TRBV7-8 and TRBJ2-3; 11 positions agree with TRBD1. V gave up 0 bases and J gave up 1 base; unmatched junction bases: 12. Germline lookup yields CDR1 SGHVS and CDR2 FQNEAQ. This CDR3 comprises 20 residues. The CDR3 nucleotides are TGTGCCAGCAGCTTAGCGCCCGGGACAGGGGGACGAAGACGCACAGATACGCAGTATTTT. This translates into CASSLAPGTGGRRRTDTQYF. Full variable domain (rest looked up from reference TRBV7-8 and TRBJ2-3): GAGVSQSPRYKVAKRGQDVALRCDPISGHVSLFWYQQALGQGPEFLTYFQNEAQLDKSGLPSDRFFAERPEGSVSTLKIQRTQQEDSAVYLCASSLAPGTGGRRRTDTQYFGPGTRLTVL.

Comments on this clonotype: Possible read error: a much larger clone is one base away. The gene calls are TRBV28 and TRBJ1-4, with D possibly being TRBD1 (5 bases). The V end lost 5 bases, the J end lost 7 bases, and 17 bases lay between the germline ends. Germline CDR1 MDHEN, CDR2 SYDVKM. The CDR3 is 15 amino acids. The CDR3 loop reads CASSGDLFWGEKLFF. The CDR3 DNA is TGTGCCAGCAGTGGGGACCTTTTTTGGGGTGAAAAACTGTTTTTT.

This clonotype occurred many times. The rearrangement joins TRBV27 to TRBJ1-4; 10 nucleotides agree with TRBD1. CDR1 and CDR2 (germline): MNHEY, SMNVEV (reference sequence). Losses at the gene ends were 5 bases for V and 2 bases for J; bases not matched to a gene: 8. This CDR3 spans 17 amino acids. CDR3 protein: CASSRTGGILTNEKLFF. DNA of the CDR3: TGTGCCAGCAGTCGGACAGGGGGAATACTGACTAATGAAAAACTGTTTTTT.

In its sample, this clonotype was seen many times. This chain uses TRBV2 with TRBJ1-1, with unresolved D. The CDR3 has 13 residues. Looked up from germline, CDR1 is SNHLY and CDR2 is FYNNEI. V was pared by 5 bases and J by 10 bases, with 17 bases between. The CDR3 bases are TGTGCCAGCAGTAACGACGGACGGCTCTTAGCTTTCTTT. Translation: CASSNDGRLLAFF. The complete variable domain, with remaining parts taken from reference TRBV2 and TRBJ1-1, reads EPEVTQTPSHQVTQMGQEVILRCVPISNHLYFYWYRQILGQKVEFLVSFYNNEISEKSEIFDDQFSVERPDGSNFTLKIRSTKLEDSAMYFCASSNDGRLLAFFGQGTRLTVV.